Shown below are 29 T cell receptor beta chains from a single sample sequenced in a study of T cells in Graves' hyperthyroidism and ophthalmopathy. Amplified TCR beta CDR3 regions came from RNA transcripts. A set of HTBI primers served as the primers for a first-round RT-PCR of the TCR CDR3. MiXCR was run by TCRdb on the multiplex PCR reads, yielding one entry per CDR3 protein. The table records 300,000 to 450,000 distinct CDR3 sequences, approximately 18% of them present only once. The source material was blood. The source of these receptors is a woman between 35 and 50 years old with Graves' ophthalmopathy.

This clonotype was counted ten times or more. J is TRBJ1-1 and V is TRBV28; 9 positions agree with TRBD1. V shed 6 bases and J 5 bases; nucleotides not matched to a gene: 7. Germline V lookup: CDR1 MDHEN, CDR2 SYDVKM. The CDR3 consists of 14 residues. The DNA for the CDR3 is TGTGCCAGCAGCTGGACAGGGGAGGGGACTGAAGCTTTCTTT. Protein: CASSWTGEGTEAFF.

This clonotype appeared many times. For the CDR3, the DNA is TGTGCCAGCAGTCTCCCTCTCGGGGAGCAGTACTTC. Protein: CASSLPLGEQYF. V usage is TRBV27 and J usage is TRBJ2-7; D gene unclear. Trimming took off 5 bases at V and 7 bases at J, with 12 bases between the two ends. From germline, CDR1 is MNHEY and CDR2 SMNVEV (reference sequence). This CDR3 is 12 amino acids long.

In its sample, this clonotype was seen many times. CDR3 nucleotide sequence: TGTGCCAGCGGGGCGGGTAGCGGGACCTACGAGCAGTACTTC. This encodes CASGAGSGTYEQYF. The J gene is TRBJ2-7, the V gene TRBV11-2; 8 nucleotides agree with TRBD2. The junction had 8 bases not matched to a gene; V was cut back by 8 bases and J by 2 bases. The CDR3 extends over 14 amino acids. CDR1 is SGHAT, CDR2 FQNNGV, per germline.

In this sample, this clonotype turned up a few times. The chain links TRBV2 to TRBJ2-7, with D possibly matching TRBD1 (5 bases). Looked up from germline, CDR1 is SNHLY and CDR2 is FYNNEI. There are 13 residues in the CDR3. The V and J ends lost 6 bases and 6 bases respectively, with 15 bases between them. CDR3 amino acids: CASSGRGHREQYF. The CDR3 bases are TGTGCCAGCAGCGGAAGAGGACACCGCGAGCAGTACTTC.

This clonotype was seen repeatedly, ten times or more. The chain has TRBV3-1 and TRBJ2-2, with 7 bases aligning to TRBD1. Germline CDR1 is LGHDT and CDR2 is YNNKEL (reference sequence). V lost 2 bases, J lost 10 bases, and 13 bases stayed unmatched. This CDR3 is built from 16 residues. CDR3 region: CASSQTWDSMSQELFF. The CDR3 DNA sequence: TGTGCCAGCAGCCAAACATGGGACAGCATGAGTCAGGAGCTGTTTTTT.

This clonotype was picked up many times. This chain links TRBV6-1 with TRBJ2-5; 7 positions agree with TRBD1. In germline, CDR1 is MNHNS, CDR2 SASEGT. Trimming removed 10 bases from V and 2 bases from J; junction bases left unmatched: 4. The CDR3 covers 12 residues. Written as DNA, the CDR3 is TGTGCCATGAGGGACAGACAAGAGACCCAGTACTTC. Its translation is CAMRDRQETQYF.

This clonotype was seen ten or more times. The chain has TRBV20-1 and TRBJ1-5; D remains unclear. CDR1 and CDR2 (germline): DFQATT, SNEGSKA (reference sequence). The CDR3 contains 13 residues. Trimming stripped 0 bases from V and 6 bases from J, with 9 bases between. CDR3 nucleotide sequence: TGCAGTGCTAGAGATCTTTTTGGTCAGCCCCAGCATTTT. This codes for CSARDLFGQPQHF.

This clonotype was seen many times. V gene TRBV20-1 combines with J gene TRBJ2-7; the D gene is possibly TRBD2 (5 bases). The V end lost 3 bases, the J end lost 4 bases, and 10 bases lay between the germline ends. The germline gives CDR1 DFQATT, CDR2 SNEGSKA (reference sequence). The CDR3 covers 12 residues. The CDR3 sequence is CSARLAMYEQYF. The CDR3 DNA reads TGCAGTGCTAGGCTAGCTATGTACGAGCAGTACTTC.

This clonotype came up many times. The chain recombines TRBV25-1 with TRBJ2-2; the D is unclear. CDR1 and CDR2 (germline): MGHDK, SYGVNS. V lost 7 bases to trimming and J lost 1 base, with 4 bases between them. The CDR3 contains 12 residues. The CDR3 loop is CASNGNTGELFF. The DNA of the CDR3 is TGTGCCAGCAACGGGAACACCGGGGAGCTGTTTTTT.

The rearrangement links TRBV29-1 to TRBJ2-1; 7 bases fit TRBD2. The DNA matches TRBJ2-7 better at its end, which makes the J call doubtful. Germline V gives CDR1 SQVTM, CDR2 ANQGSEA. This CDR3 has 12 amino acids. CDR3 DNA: TGCAGCGTGGGGGGGACTACGGGGGAGCAGTACTTC. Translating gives CSVGGTTGEQYF.

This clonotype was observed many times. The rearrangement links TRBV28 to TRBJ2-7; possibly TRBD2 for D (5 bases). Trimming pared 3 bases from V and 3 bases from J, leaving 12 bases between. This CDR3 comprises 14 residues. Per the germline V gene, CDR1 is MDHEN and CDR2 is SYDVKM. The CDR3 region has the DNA TGTGCCAGCAGTTTCGCGGACTCTCTCTACGAGCAGTACTTC. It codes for CASSFADSLYEQYF.

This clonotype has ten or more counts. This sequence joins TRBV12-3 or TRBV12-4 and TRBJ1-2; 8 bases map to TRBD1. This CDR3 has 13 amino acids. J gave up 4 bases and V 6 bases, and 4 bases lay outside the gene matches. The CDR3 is CASRGTGFYGYTF. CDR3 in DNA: TGTGCCAGCAGGGGGACAGGCTTCTATGGCTACACCTTC.

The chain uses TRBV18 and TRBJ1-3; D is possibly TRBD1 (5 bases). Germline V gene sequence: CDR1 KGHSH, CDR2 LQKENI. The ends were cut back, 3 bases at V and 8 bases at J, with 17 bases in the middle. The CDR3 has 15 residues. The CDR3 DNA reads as TGTGCCAGCTCACCTAGTTGGGGCCCTGAATACACCATATATTTT. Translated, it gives CASSPSWGPEYTIYF.

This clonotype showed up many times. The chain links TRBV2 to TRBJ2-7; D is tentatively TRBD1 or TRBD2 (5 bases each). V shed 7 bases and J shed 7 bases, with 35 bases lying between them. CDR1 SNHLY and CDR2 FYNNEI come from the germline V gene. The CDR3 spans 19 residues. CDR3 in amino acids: CASKFSGGLAGSQEGEQYF. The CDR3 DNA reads TGTGCCAGCAAGTTTTCAGGTGGGCTAGCAGGGTCCCAAGAAGGGGAGCAGTACTTC.

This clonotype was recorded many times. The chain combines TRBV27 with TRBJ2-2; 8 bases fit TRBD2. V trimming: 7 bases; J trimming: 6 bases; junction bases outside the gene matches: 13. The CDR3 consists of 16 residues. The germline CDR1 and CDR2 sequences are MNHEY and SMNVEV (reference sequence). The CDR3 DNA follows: TGTGCCAGCACTGATTGGGGGAGCGGGGGATCCGGGGAGCTGTTTTTT. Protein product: CASTDWGSGGSGELFF.

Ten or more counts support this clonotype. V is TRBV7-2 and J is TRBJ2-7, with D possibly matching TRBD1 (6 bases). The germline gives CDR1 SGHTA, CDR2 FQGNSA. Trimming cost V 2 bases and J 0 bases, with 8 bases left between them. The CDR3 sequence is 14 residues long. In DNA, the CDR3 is TGTGCCAGCAGCTTAAAGGGGGACTCCTACGAGCAGTACTTC. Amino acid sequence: CASSLKGDSYEQYF.

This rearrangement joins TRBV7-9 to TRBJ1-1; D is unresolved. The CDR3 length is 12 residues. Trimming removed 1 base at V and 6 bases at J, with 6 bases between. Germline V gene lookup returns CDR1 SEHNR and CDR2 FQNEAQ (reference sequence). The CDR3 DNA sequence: TGTGCCAGCAGCTTAGGACCCGCTGAAGCTTTCTTT. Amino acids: CASSLGPAEAFF.

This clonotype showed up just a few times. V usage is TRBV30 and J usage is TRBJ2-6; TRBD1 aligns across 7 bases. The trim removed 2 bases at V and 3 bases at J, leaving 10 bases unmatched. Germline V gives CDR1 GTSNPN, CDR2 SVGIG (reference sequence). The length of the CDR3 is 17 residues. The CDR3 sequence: CAWSQPPTGFGANVLTF. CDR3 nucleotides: TGTGCCTGGAGTCAACCCCCGACAGGGTTTGGGGCCAACGTCCTGACTTTC.

CDR3 DNA: TGTGCCAGCAGCTGGGGAGTGGGAGCTTTCTTT. As protein: CASSWGVGAFF. The chain combines TRBV11-2 with TRBJ1-1; no firm D call. Trimming shortened V by 4 bases and J by 10 bases, and 10 bases separated the two germline ends. The CDR3 runs to 11 residues. The germline gives CDR1 SGHAT, CDR2 FQNNGV. Together with reference TRBV11-2 and TRBJ1-1, the CDR3 gives the full variable domain: EAGVAQSPRYKIIEKRQSVAFWCNPISGHATLYWYQQILGQGPKLLIQFQNNGVVDDSQLPKDRFSAERLKGVDSTLKIQPAKLEDSAVYLCASSWGVGAFFGQGTRLTVV.

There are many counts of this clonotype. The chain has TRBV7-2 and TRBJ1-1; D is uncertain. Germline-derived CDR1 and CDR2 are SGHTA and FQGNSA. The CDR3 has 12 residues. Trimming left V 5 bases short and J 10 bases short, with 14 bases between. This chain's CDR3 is CASSLLNYGAFF. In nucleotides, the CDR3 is TGTGCCAGCAGCCTTTTGAATTACGGAGCTTTCTTT.

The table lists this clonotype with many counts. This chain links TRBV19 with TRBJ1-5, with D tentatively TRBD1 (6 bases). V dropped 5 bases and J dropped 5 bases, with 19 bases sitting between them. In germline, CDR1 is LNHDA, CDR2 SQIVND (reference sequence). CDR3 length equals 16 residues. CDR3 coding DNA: TGTGCCAGTAGTCAAGGAACAGGGCAGGCCCATCAGCCCCAGCATTTT. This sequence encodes CASSQGTGQAHQPQHF.

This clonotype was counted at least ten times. CDR3 coding DNA: TGCAGCGTTGGCGGGCAATGGGCCCAGTACTTC. Amino acids: CSVGGQWAQYF. The rearrangement links TRBV29-1 to TRBJ2-5; possibly TRBD2 for D (5 bases). The CDR3 is made up of 11 amino acids. The germline V gene encodes CDR1 SQVTM and CDR2 ANQGSEA. V was cut by 4 bases and J by 9 bases, with 12 bases left in between. The complete variable domain, with remaining parts taken from reference TRBV29-1 and TRBJ2-5, reads SAVISQKPSRDICQRGTSLTIQCQVDSQVTMMFWYRQQPGQSLTLIATANQGSEATYESGFVIDKFPISRPNLTFSTLTVSNMSPEDSSIYLCSVGGQWAQYFGPGTRLLVL.

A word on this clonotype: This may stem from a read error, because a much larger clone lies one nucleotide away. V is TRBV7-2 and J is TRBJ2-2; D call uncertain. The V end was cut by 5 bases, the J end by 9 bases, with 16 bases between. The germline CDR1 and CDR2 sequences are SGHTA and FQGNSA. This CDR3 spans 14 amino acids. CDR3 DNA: TGTGCCAGCAGCCCCCGTGTCGGTACCTGGGAGCTGTTTTTT. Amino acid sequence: CASSPRVGTWELFF.

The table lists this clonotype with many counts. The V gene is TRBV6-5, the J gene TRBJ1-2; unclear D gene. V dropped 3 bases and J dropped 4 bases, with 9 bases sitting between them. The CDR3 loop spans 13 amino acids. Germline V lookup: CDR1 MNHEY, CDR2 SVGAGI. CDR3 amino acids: CASSYNTVYGYTF. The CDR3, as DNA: TGTGCCAGCAGTTATAATACAGTCTATGGCTACACCTTC.

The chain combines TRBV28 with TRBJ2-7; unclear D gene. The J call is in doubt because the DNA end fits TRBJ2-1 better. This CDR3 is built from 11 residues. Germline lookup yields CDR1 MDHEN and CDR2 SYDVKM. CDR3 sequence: CAISNYYEQFF. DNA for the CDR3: TGTGCCATCAGCAATTACTACGAGCAGTTCTTC.

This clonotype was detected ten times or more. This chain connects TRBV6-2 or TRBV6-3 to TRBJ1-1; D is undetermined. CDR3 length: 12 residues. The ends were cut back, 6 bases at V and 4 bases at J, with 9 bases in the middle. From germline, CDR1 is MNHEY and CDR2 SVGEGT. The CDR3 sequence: CASSSTVTEAFF. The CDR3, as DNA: TGTGCCAGCAGCTCAACAGTCACTGAAGCTTTCTTT.

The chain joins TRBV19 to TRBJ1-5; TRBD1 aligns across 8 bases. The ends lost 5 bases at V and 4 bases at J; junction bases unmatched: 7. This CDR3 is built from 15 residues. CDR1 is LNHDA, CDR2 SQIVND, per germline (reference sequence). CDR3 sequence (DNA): TGTGCCAGTAGTGCGACAGGGGAGTTAAATCAGCCCCAGCATTTT. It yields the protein CASSATGELNQPQHF.

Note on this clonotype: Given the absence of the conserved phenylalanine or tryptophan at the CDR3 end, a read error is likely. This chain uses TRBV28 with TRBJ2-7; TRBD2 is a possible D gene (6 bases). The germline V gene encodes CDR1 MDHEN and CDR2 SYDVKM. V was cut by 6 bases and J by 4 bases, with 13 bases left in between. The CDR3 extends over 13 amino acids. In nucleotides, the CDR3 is TGTGCCAGCAGCTTGCGGGGCCGATACGAGCAGTACTTA. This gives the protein CASSLRGRYEQYL.

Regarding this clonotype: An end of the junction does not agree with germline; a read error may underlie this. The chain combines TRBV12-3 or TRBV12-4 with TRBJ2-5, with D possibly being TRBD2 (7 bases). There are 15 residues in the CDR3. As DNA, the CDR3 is TGTGCCAGCCCGCCCTGGCGGGGGCCCCAGGAGACCCTGTACTTC. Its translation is CASPPWRGPQETLYF.